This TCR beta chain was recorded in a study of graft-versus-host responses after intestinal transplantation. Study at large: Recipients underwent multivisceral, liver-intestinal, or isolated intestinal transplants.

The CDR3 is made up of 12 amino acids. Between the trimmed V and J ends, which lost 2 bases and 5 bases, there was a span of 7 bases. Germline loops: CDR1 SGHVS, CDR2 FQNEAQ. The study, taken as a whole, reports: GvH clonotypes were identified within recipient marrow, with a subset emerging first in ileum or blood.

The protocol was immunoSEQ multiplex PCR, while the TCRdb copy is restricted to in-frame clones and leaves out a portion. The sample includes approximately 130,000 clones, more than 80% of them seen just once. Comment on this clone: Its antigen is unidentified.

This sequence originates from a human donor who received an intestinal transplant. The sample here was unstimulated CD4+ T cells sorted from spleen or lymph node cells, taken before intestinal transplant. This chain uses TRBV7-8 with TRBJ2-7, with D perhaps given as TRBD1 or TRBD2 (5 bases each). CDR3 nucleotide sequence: TGTGCCAGCAGCTTATGGGGGAACGAGCAGTACTTC. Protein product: CASSLWGNEQYF. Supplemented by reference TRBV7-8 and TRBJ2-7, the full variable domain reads GAGVSQSPRYKVAKRGQDVALRCDPISGHVSLFWYQQALGQGPEFLTYFQNEAQLDKSGLPSDRFFAERPEGSVSTLKIQRTQQEDSAVYLCASSLWGNEQYFGPGTRLTVT.